Listed here is a single TCR beta chain. TCRdb's copy holds only in-frame clones and misses some; the assay was immunoSEQ multiplex PCR. The sample carries 310,000 or so clones, 75% to 90% recorded once. Which cohort a participant joined came from the clinical history participants gave. The sample originates from a study of blood T cell repertoires in COVID-19. CDR1 and CDR2 (germline): MNHEY, SVGAGI. This CDR3 has 15 residues. J gave up 6 bases and V 2 bases, and 4 bases lay outside the gene matches. Sample: PBMCs or T cells enriched from blood (not recorded which). This TCR was recovered from a middle-aged woman who had recovered from COVID-19. The chain uses TRBV6-5 and TRBJ2-3; 11 bases align to TRBD1. The CDR3 protein is CASSYDGQGADTQYF. The CDR3 DNA reads TGTGCCAGCAGTTACGATGGACAGGGGGCCGATACGCAGTATTTT.